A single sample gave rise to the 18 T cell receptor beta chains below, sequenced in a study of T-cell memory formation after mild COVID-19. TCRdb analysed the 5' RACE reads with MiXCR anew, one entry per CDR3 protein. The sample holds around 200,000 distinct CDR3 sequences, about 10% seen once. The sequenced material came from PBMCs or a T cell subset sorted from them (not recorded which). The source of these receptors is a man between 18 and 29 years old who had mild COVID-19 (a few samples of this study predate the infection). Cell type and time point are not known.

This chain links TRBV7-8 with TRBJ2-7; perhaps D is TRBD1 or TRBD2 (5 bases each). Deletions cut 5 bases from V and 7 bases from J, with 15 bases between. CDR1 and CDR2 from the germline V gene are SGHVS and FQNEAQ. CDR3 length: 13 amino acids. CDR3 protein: CASSHPQGREQYF. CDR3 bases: TGTGCCAGCAGCCATCCTCAGGGACGTGAGCAGTACTTC.

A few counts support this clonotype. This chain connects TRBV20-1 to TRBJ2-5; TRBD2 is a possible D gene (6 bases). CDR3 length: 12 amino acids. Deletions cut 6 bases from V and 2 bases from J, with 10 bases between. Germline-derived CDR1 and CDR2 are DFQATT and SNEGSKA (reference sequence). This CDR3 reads CSATGGQETQYF. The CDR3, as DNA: TGCAGTGCCACCGGGGGACAAGAGACCCAGTACTTC.

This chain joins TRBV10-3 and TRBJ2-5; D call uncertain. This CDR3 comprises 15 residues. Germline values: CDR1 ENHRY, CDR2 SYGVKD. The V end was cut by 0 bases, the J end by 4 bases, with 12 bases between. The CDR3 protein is CAISESGRQIETQYF. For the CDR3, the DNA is TGTGCCATCAGTGAGTCGGGCCGACAAATAGAGACCCAGTACTTC.

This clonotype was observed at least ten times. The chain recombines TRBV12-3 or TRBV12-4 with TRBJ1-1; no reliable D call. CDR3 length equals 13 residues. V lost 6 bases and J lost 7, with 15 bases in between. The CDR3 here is CASRYPLGGEAFF. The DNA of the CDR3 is TGTGCCAGCAGGTATCCGCTTGGAGGTGAAGCTTTCTTT.

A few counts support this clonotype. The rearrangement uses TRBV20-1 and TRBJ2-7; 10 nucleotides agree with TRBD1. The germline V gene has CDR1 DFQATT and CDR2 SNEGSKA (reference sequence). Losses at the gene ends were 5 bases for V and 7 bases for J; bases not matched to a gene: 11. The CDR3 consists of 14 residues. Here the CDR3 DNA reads TGCAGTGCTGGATGGACAGGGGGGGGAGGGGAGCAGTACTTC. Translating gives CSAGWTGGGGEQYF.

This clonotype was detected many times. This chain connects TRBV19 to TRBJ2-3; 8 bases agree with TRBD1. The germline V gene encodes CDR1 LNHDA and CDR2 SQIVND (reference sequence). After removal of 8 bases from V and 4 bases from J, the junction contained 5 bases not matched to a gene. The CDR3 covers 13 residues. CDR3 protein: CASRQGPSDTQYF. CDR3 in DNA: TGTGCCAGTCGACAGGGGCCCTCAGATACGCAGTATTTT.

In DNA form, the CDR3 reads TGCAGTGCTCCCGGGACAGCTAATTCACCCCTCCACTTT. Translated, it gives CSAPGTANSPLHF. The chain uses TRBV20-1 and TRBJ1-6; 7 bases map to TRBD1. Germline lookup yields CDR1 DFQATT and CDR2 SNEGSKA (reference sequence). This CDR3 is 13 amino acids long. V dropped 5 bases and J dropped 6; count of bases not matched to a gene: 4.

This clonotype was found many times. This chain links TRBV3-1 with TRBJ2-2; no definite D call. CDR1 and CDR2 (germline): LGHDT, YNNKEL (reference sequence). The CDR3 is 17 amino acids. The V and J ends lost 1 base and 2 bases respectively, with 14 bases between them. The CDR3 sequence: CASSQALGRVNTGELFF. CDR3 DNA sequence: TGTGCCAGCAGCCAAGCCCTAGGTCGGGTAAACACCGGGGAGCTGTTTTTT.

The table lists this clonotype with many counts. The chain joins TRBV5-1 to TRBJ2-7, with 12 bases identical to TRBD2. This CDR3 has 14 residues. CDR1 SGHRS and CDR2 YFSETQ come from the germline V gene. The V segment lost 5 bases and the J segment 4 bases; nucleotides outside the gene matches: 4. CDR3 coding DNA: TGCGCCAGCAGGATAACTAGCGGGGGGTACGAGCAGTACTTC. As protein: CASRITSGGYEQYF.

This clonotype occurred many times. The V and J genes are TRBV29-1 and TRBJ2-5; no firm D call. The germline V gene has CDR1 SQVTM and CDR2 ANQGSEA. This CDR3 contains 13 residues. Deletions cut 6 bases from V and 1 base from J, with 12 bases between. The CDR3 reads CSVAWTVQETQYF. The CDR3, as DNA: TGCAGCGTCGCCTGGACGGTCCAAGAGACCCAGTACTTC.

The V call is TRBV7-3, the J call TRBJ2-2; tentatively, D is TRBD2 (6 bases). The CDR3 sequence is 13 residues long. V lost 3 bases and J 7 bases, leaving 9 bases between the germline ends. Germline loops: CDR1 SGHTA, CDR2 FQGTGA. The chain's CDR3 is CASSLLGGGELFF. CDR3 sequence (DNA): TGTGCCAGCAGCTTGTTGGGGGGCGGGGAGCTGTTTTTT.

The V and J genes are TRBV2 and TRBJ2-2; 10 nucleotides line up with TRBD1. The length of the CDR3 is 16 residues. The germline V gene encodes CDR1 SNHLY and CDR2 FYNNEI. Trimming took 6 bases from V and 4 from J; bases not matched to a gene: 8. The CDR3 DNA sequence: TGTGCCAGCAGGGGGACAGGGGTGAAGAGCACCGGGGAGCTGTTTTTT. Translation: CASRGTGVKSTGELFF.

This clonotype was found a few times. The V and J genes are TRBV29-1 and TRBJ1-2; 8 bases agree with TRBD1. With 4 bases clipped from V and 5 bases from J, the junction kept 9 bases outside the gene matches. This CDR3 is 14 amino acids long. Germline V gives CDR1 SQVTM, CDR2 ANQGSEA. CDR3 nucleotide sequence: TGCAGCGTTGCACGTGACAGGGGATGGTATGGCTACACCTTC. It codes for CSVARDRGWYGYTF. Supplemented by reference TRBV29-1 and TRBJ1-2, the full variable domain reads SAVISQKPSRDICQRGTSLTIQCQVDSQVTMMFWYRQQPGQSLTLIATANQGSEATYESGFVIDKFPISRPNLTFSTLTVSNMSPEDSSIYLCSVARDRGWYGYTFGSGTRLTVV.

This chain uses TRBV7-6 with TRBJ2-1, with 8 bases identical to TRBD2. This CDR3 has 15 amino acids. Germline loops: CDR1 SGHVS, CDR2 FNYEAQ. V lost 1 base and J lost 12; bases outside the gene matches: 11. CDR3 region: CASSLEVGGVGGQFF. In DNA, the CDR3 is TGTGCCAGCAGCTTAGAGGTCGGGGGGGTCGGCGGGCAGTTCTTC.

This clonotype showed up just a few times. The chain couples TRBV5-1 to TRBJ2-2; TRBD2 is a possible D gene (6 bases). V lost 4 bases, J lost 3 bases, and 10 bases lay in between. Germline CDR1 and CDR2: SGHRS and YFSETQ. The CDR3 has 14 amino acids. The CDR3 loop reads CASSLRGYTGELFF. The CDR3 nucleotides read TGCGCCAGCAGCCTGCGGGGTTACACCGGGGAGCTGTTTTTT.

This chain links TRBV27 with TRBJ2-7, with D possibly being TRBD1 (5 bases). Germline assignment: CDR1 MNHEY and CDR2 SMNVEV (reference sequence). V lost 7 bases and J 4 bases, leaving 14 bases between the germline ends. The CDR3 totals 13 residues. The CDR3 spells CASIRDTGYEQYV. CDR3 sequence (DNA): TGTGCCAGCATCCGCGATACAGGTTACGAGCAGTACGTC.

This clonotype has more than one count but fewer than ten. CDR3 region: CASSRNPTGLNTEAFF. For the CDR3, the DNA is TGCGCCAGCAGCCGAAACCCGACGGGCCTAAACACTGAAGCTTTCTTT. The rearrangement joins TRBV4-1 to TRBJ1-1; D not certain. Trimming cost V 4 bases and J 2 bases, with 17 bases left between them. The CDR3 sequence is 16 residues long. Looked up from germline, CDR1 is MGHRA and CDR2 is YSYEKL.

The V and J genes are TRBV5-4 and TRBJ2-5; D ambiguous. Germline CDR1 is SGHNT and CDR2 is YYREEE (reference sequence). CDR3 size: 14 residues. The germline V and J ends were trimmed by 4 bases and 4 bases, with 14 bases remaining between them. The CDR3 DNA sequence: TGTGCCAGCAGCCCCCCCGATGGTAGAGAGACCCAGTACTTC. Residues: CASSPPDGRETQYF.